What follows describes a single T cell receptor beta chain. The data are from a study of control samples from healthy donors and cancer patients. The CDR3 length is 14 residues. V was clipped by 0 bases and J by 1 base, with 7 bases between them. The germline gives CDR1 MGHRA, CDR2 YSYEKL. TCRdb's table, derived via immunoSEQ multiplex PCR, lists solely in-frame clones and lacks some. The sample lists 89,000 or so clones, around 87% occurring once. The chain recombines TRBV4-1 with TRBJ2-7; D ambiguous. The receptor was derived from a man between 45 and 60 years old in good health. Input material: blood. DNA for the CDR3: TGCGCCAGCAGCCAAGATCCTGGTTCCTACGAGCAGTACTTC. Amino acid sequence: CASSQDPGSYEQYF.